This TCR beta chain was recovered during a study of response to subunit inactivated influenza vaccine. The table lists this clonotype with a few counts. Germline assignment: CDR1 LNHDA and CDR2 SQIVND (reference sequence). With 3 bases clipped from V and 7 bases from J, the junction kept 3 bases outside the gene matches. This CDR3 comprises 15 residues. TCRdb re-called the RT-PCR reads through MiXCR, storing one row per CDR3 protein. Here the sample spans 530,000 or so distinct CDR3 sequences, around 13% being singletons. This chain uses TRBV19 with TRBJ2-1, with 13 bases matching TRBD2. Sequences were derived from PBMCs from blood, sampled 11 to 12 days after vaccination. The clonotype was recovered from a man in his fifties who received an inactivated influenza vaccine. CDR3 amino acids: CASSMGLAGKNEQFF. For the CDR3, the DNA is TGTGCCAGTAGTATGGGACTAGCGGGGAAAAATGAGCAGTTCTTC.